This TCR beta chain was profiled in a study of cytomegalovirus exposure and HLA in healthy donors. Broader study findings: An analysis done earlier found most TCR beta V segments productive about 87% or about 30% of the time. Reports described diagnosis of cytomegalovirus status by the classifier as highly specific and sensitive. Highly shared sequence variants in one cluster were likely a sequencing artifact. A missense DCLRE1C variant was associated with V- and J-gene trimming of TCR beta chains in a later analysis, and an independent cohort replicated the association.

On this clone: No antigen is known for it.

CDR1 MNHEY and CDR2 SVGAGI come from the germline V gene. This CDR3 has 16 residues. V was trimmed by 0 bases and J by 5 bases, leaving 14 bases between them. Primers for the PCR totalled 60 Vbeta and 13 Jbeta. The data were produced by immunoSEQ multiplex PCR, yet TCRdb's version contains in-frame clones alone and is incomplete. The sample has hundreds of thousands of clones; 80% to 90% are singletons. Sequencing was carried out using PBMCs. This TCR derives from a woman between 18 and 30 years old in good health and CMV-seronegative. The rearrangement uses TRBV6-5 and TRBJ2-1; D is possibly TRBD2 (6 bases). CDR3 coding DNA: TGTGCCAGCAGTTACTCGCGGAGCGGGTTTAACAATGAGCAGTTCTTC. Protein sequence: CASSYSRSGFNNEQFF.